This TCR beta chain was profiled in a study of T cell responses to AZD1222 COVID-19 vaccine. The CDR3 is 14 residues long. Trimming cost V 2 bases and J 9 bases, with 14 bases left between them. Germline V lookup: CDR1 MNHEY, CDR2 SMNVEV (reference sequence). Second-dose intervals near 4 or 12 weeks were combined. TCRdb keeps only in-frame clones here, not all; method: immunoSEQ multiplex PCR. The data contain under 110,000 clones, around 87% of them singletons. Details on this clone: Its antigen is unidentified.

Study-level results: Two doses of AZD1222 preceded a rise in Spike-specific TCR breadth and depth. White British donors predominated, females outnumbered males, and clonal diversity was possibly underestimated. Sampling captured repertoires only after the peak T cell response.

Specimen: peripheral blood, collected 28 days after the second AZD1222 dose. V usage is TRBV27 and J usage is TRBJ2-1, with D perhaps TRBD1 (6 bases). This clonotype was sampled from an adult who received the AZD1222 COVID-19 vaccine. The CDR3 nucleotides read TGTGCCAGCAGTTTACATTTACAGGGTACTGAGCAGTTCTTC. It specifies CASSLHLQGTEQFF.